This T cell receptor (beta chain) was observed in a study of T cell repertoires in cytomegalovirus infection. As for the study in general: Recently identified HLA-C-restricted CMV epitopes were used, and well-studied HLA-B-restricted CMV epitopes were used as well. A matching HLA type, together with CMV infection, was signaled by public TCR beta signatures.

The CDR3 contains 13 residues. The V end lost 5 bases, the J end lost 5 bases, and 12 bases lay between the germline ends. CDR1 and CDR2 from the germline V gene are LNHDA and SQIVND (reference sequence). Comment on this clonotype: The antigen remains unidentified.

In TCRdb, the reads were re-called with MiXCR into one record per CDR3 protein. The repertoire holds approximately 350,000 distinct CDR3 sequences, with about 35% as singletons. The study's findings and limits: The study found HLA-C-restricted CMV-specific TCR beta clonotypes dominating the ex vivo response. Of the TCR beta families, the public ones yielded a cumulative frequency that identified carriers of CMV plus the relevant HLA.

The material was cultured PBMCs, obtained from culture after CMV antigen stimulation. This receptor was identified in a human donor in good health (CMV status not recorded). Some clones in this sample may be carry-over from other donors' samples. This chain links TRBV19 with TRBJ1-1; D is uncertain. CDR3 coding DNA: TGTGCCAGTAGTGACAATCCTGGGACTGAAGCTTTCTTT. Amino acids: CASSDNPGTEAFF.